This TCR beta chain was found in a study of blood T cell repertoires in COVID-19. CDR3 length: 14 amino acids. Germline loops: CDR1 MNHNY, CDR2 SVGAGI (reference sequence). The ends were cut back, 8 bases at V and 0 bases at J, with 10 bases in the middle. Measured with immunoSEQ multiplex PCR; TCRdb has only the in-frame clones, and not every one. The sample lists fewer than 250,000 clones; 82% were seen once. The sample comprised peripheral blood. V is TRBV6-6 and J is TRBJ1-4; no definite D call. This receptor was obtained from a woman aged 65 to 85 with acute or convalescent COVID-19. This CDR3 reads CASRLRATNEKLFF. CDR3 sequence (DNA): TGTGCCAGCCGACTCCGGGCAACTAATGAAAAACTGTTTTTT.